These 21 T cell receptor beta chains were all obtained from the same sample, sequenced in a study of cytomegalovirus exposure and HLA in healthy donors. Libraries were prepared by immunoSEQ multiplex PCR; TCRdb keeps only in-frame clonotypes and omits some of them. The sample carries about 120,000 clones, roughly 88% recorded once. The sequenced material came from PBMCs. Every receptor here comes from a man aged 18 to 29 in good health and CMV-seronegative.

Only a few counts were recorded for this clone. This chain links TRBV4-3 with TRBJ1-6; 7 nucleotides match TRBD1. Germline V gene data show CDR1 as LGHNA and CDR2 as YSLEER. Trimming cost V 1 base and J 5 bases; bases outside gene matches: 2. This CDR3 is 15 amino acids long. CDR3 protein: CASSQGQGHNSPLHF. CDR3 DNA: TGCGCCAGCAGCCAAGGACAGGGTCATAATTCACCCCTCCACTTT.

V usage is TRBV18 and J usage is TRBJ1-6, with D possibly TRBD1 on 5 matching bases. Trimming cost V 1 base and J 5 bases, with 15 bases left between them. CDR1 is KGHSH and CDR2 is LQKENI in the germline V gene. The CDR3 sequence is 17 residues long. The CDR3 DNA reads as TGTGCCAGCTCACCACAGTCAGTGGGGCTAAATAATTCACCCCTCCACTTT. Its protein is CASSPQSVGLNNSPLHF.

This rearrangement joins TRBV19 to TRBJ1-5, with 9 bases that match TRBD1. The CDR3 is 15 residues long. The J segment lost 8 bases and the V segment lost 5 bases, leaving 10 bases of the junction unmatched. CDR1 is LNHDA, CDR2 SQIVND, per germline (reference sequence). In DNA form, the CDR3 reads TGTGCCAGTAGTCATCCCGGGACAGGGTTTAAGCCCCAGCATTTT. Encoded protein: CASSHPGTGFKPQHF. The full variable domain, its missing parts supplied by reference TRBV19 and TRBJ1-5, is DGGITQSPKYLFRKEGQNVTLSCEQNLNHDAMYWYRQDPGQGLRLIYYSQIVNDFQKGDIAEGYSVSREKKESFPLTVTSAQKNPTAFYLCASSHPGTGFKPQHFGDGTRLSIL.

The chain has TRBV5-4 and TRBJ1-3, with D perhaps matching TRBD1 (6 bases). The CDR3 is 15 residues long. The germline V gene has CDR1 SGHNT and CDR2 YYREEE (reference sequence). V gave up 4 bases and J gave up 2 bases, with 13 bases separating them. CDR3 coding DNA: TGTGCCAGCAGCAACGGACAGAATGCTGGAAACACCATATATTTT. Its translation is CASSNGQNAGNTIYF.

The chain has TRBV29-1 and TRBJ2-1, with 12 positions matching TRBD1. The J segment lost 7 bases and the V segment lost 7 bases, leaving 17 bases of the junction unmatched. In germline, CDR1 is SQVTM, CDR2 ANQGSEA. This CDR3 comprises 17 residues. The CDR3 loop is CSAARGPGQGARNEQFF. The CDR3 DNA follows: TGCAGCGCTGCGAGGGGACCGGGACAGGGGGCGCGTAATGAGCAGTTCTTC.

J is TRBJ2-5 and V is TRBV5-1; TRBD2 might be the D (5 bases). The germline V gene has CDR1 SGHRS and CDR2 YFSETQ. This CDR3 comprises 13 residues. Trimming took 7 bases from V and 3 from J, leaving 13 bases between them. The CDR3 spells CASGEQPEETQYF. CDR3 nucleotides: TGCGCCAGCGGGGAGCAACCCGAAGAGACCCAGTACTTC.

The V and J genes are TRBV5-1 and TRBJ1-1; D gene ambiguous. V was clipped by 1 base and J by 4 bases, with 11 bases between them. Germline V lookup: CDR1 SGHRS, CDR2 YFSETQ. The CDR3 spans 14 residues. For the CDR3, the DNA is TGCGCCAGCAGCTTGTCGGGGATGGGCACTGAAGCTTTCTTT. This codes for CASSLSGMGTEAFF.

The rearrangement joins TRBV7-6 to TRBJ2-5; 11 bases are a match to TRBD2. The germline V gene has CDR1 SGHVS and CDR2 FNYEAQ. V trimming: 2 bases; J trimming: 5 bases; junction bases outside the gene matches: 7. The CDR3 is made up of 16 amino acids. The CDR3 loop is CASSLKLAGVGETQYF. The CDR3 coding sequence is TGTGCCAGCAGCTTAAAACTAGCGGGAGTGGGGGAGACCCAGTACTTC. Based on the CDR3 plus reference TRBV7-6 and TRBJ2-5, the full variable domain is GAGVSQSPRYKVTKRGQDVALRCDPISGHVSLYWYRQALGQGPEFLTYFNYEAQQDKSGLPNDRFSAERPEGSISTLTIQRTEQRDSAMYRCASSLKLAGVGETQYFGPGTRLLVL.

V usage is TRBV11-2 and J usage is TRBJ1-1, with D possibly matching TRBD1 (5 bases). V was pared by 0 bases and J by 6 bases, with 20 bases between. This CDR3 spans 17 amino acids. Germline CDR1 SGHAT, CDR2 FQNNGV. This CDR3 reads CASSLDPRAIIGAEAFF. The CDR3 nucleotides read TGTGCCAGCAGCTTAGATCCGAGAGCTATAATAGGGGCTGAAGCTTTCTTT.

This chain connects TRBV11-2 to TRBJ2-1; D possibly corresponds to TRBD2 (6 bases). CDR1 and CDR2 (germline): SGHAT, FQNNGV. Trimming took off 6 bases at V and 4 bases at J, with 16 bases between the two ends. The CDR3 is 15 amino acids. CDR3 coding DNA: TGTGCCAGCAGGACTACGGGGAGGTTGTACAATGAGCAGTTCTTC. Its translation is CASRTTGRLYNEQFF.

This rearrangement joins TRBV28 to TRBJ1-1, with unresolved D. From germline, CDR1 is MDHEN and CDR2 SYDVKM. The CDR3 covers 13 residues. With 9 bases removed from V and 6 bases from J, the gap between germline ends came to 17 bases. The CDR3 loop is CASRQKPDPEAFF. CDR3 DNA sequence: TGTGCCAGTAGACAAAAACCAGACCCTGAAGCTTTCTTT.

The rearrangement uses TRBV7-7 and TRBJ2-1, with TRBD2 identical over 8 bases. The V segment lost 5 bases and the J segment 1 base; nucleotides outside the gene matches: 13. The CDR3 spans 18 residues. The germline gives CDR1 SSHAT, CDR2 FNYEAQ (reference sequence). The CDR3, as DNA: TGTGCCAGCAGCAAGAGTAAATCCAGCGGGAGTTCCTACAATGAGCAGTTCTTC. It yields the protein CASSKSKSSGSSYNEQFF.

The CDR3 protein is CASSPGADTDTQYF. The CDR3 nucleotides read TGTGCCAGCAGCCCTGGGGCTGACACAGATACGCAGTATTTT. This rearrangement joins TRBV5-5 to TRBJ2-3, with D perhaps TRBD1 (5 bases). The CDR3 spans 14 residues. Looked up from germline, CDR1 is SGHKS and CDR2 is YYEKEE (reference sequence). Trimming removed 4 bases at V and 2 bases at J, with 11 bases between.

This clone came up once. This sequence joins TRBV27 and TRBJ1-2; 8 bases line up with TRBD1. V lost 1 base, J lost 7 bases, and 2 bases stayed unmatched. This CDR3 has 13 amino acids. The germline gives CDR1 MNHEY, CDR2 SMNVEV (reference sequence). CDR3 bases: TGTGCCAGCAGTTTATTGACAGGGGTTGGCTACACCTTC. Translating gives CASSLLTGVGYTF.

The chain recombines TRBV4-1 with TRBJ1-1, with TRBD1 as a possible D gene (6 bases). This CDR3 region has 14 residues. With 4 bases removed from V and 1 base from J, the gap between germline ends came to 10 bases. Germline V gene lookup returns CDR1 MGHRA and CDR2 YSYEKL. In nucleotides, the CDR3 is TGCGCCAGCAGCCCCACGGACAGGAACACTGAAGCTTTCTTT. This gives the protein CASSPTDRNTEAFF.

This chain joins TRBV14 and TRBJ2-3, with unresolved D. Germline V lookup: CDR1 SGHDN, CDR2 FVKESK. CDR3 length: 11 residues. V lost 5 bases, J lost 3 bases, and 3 bases lay in between. This CDR3 is CASSYTDTQYF. The CDR3 nucleotides read TGTGCCAGCAGCTATACAGATACGCAGTATTTT. The full variable domain, in which reference TRBV14 and TRBJ2-3 provide the parts outside the CDR3, is EAGVTQFPSHSVIEKGQTVTLRCDPISGHDNLYWYRRVMGKEIKFLLHFVKESKQDESGMPNNRFLAERTGGTYSTLKVQPAELEDSGVYFCASSYTDTQYFGPGTRLTVL.

CDR3 in amino acids: CASSLAGTENQPQHF. In DNA, the CDR3 is TGTGCCAGCAGTTTAGCAGGGACAGAGAATCAGCCCCAGCATTTT. V usage is TRBV28 and J usage is TRBJ1-5; 7 bases fit TRBD1. CDR3 length equals 15 residues. J was trimmed by 4 bases and V by 2 bases; bases with no gene match: 5. CDR1 MDHEN and CDR2 SYDVKM come from the germline V gene.

The chain recombines TRBV6-1 with TRBJ2-3, with 14 bases aligning to TRBD2. This CDR3 is built from 15 residues. CDR1 MNHNS and CDR2 SASEGT come from the germline V gene. J was trimmed by 4 bases and V by 7 bases; bases with no gene match: 4. CDR3 residues: CASIGTSGRADTQYF. The DNA of the CDR3 is TGTGCCAGCATCGGGACTAGCGGGAGAGCAGATACGCAGTATTTT.

The chain joins TRBV28 to TRBJ2-1; 8 positions match TRBD1. The CDR3 totals 14 residues. Germline lookup yields CDR1 MDHEN and CDR2 SYDVKM. J gave up 9 bases and V 3 bases, and 7 bases lay outside the gene matches. Written as DNA, the CDR3 is TGTGCCAGCAGTTTGTTTTCAGGGGGCGCTGAGCAGTTCTTC. Translation: CASSLFSGGAEQFF.

This chain uses TRBV10-2 with TRBJ2-1; 7 bases fit TRBD2. The length of the CDR3 is 15 residues. Germline V gene data show CDR1 as WSHSY and CDR2 as SAAADI. Germline trimming cut 3 bases from V and 6 bases from J; bases unmatched to any gene: 8. The chain's CDR3 is CASSERRLALNEQFF. In DNA, the CDR3 is TGCGCCAGCAGTGAACGTCGACTAGCTCTCAATGAGCAGTTCTTC.

The V and J genes are TRBV27 and TRBJ2-7; TRBD1 matches 7 bases. In germline, CDR1 is MNHEY, CDR2 SMNVEV (reference sequence). This CDR3 contains 15 residues. Losses at the gene ends were 6 bases for V and 2 bases for J; bases not matched to a gene: 10. CDR3 loop: CASSTNRDSTYEQYF. In DNA form, the CDR3 reads TGTGCCAGCAGCACTAACCGGGACAGTACCTACGAGCAGTACTTC.